Below are 27 T cell receptor beta chains sequenced from a single sample in a study of cytomegalovirus exposure and HLA in healthy donors. 60 Vbeta and 13 Jbeta primers were used in PCR. TCRdb keeps only in-frame clones here, not all; method: immunoSEQ multiplex PCR. This table has about 130,000 clones, approximately 72% appearing once. The material sequenced was PBMCs. The receptor source for this set is a human donor in good health.

This chain connects TRBV6-1 to TRBJ2-5, with 12 nucleotides matching TRBD2. The DNA end is more similar to TRBJ2-7, so the J call may be wrong. This CDR3 region has 15 residues. The germline V gene encodes CDR1 MNHNS and CDR2 SASEGT. The DNA of the CDR3 is TGTGCCAGCAGTACATCGGGACTAGCGGGCTACGAGCAGTACTTC. Translation: CASSTSGLAGYEQYF.

The chain combines TRBV15 with TRBJ1-3; D might be TRBD1 (5 bases). CDR3 size: 16 residues. V was shortened by 3 bases and J by 1 base, with 13 bases between the two germline ends. CDR1 and CDR2 from the germline V gene are LNHNV and YYDKDF (reference sequence). CDR3 amino acids: CATSRGPIGSGNTIYF. The DNA for the CDR3 is TGTGCCACCAGCAGGGGGCCGATTGGGTCTGGAAACACCATATATTTT.

This chain links TRBV28 with TRBJ2-7; no clear D. The CDR3 consists of 15 residues. Trimming pared 4 bases from V and 3 bases from J, leaving 16 bases between. Germline loops: CDR1 MDHEN, CDR2 SYDVKM. This CDR3 is CASSSNPLSLYEQYF. The CDR3, as DNA: TGTGCCAGCAGTTCTAACCCACTGTCCCTCTACGAGCAGTACTTC. Using reference TRBV28 and TRBJ2-7 for the parts outside the CDR3, the full variable domain is DVKVTQSSRYLVKRTGEKVFLECVQDMDHENMFWYRQDPGLGLRLIYFSYDVKMKEKGDIPEGYSVSREKKERFSLILESASTNQTSMYLCASSSNPLSLYEQYFGPGTRLTVT.

V gene TRBV18 combines with J gene TRBJ2-7; 12 bases align to TRBD2. Germline values: CDR1 KGHSH, CDR2 LQKENI. V shed 3 bases, J shed 2 bases, and the junction held 5 bases outside the gene matches. There are 16 residues in the CDR3. This CDR3 reads CASSPKTSGGTYEQYF. CDR3 DNA: TGTGCCAGCTCACCCAAGACTAGCGGGGGTACCTACGAGCAGTACTTC.

This clone was counted between two and nine times. This rearrangement joins TRBV4-3 to TRBJ2-1; 8 positions agree with TRBD2. Germline-derived CDR1 and CDR2 are LGHNA and YSLEER. The CDR3 spans 17 residues. The V and J ends lost 0 bases and 4 bases, in that order; junction bases with no gene match: 8. The CDR3 reads CASSQDLPRGGYNEQFF. The CDR3 nucleotides read TGCGCCAGCAGCCAAGATCTTCCCCGGGGGGGGTACAATGAGCAGTTCTTC.

The genes are TRBV27 and TRBJ2-7; TRBD1 agrees at 7 bases. The CDR3 contains 14 residues. The trim removed 2 bases at V and 2 bases at J, leaving 3 bases unmatched. The germline CDR1 and CDR2 sequences are MNHEY and SMNVEV (reference sequence). CDR3 DNA: TGTGCCAGCAGTTTAGCCAGGGGGACCTACGAGCAGTACTTC. Its protein is CASSLARGTYEQYF.

The chain links TRBV19 to TRBJ2-2; TRBD2 aligns across 9 bases. The CDR3 contains 18 residues. J was trimmed by 0 bases and V by 3 bases; bases with no gene match: 8. The V gene's germline CDR1 is LNHDA and CDR2 SQIVND (reference sequence). The CDR3 coding sequence is TGTGCCAGTAGTATTCGGCTAGCGGGATCTTCGAACACCGGGGAGCTGTTTTTT. Its protein is CASSIRLAGSSNTGELFF.

The V gene is TRBV5-4, the J gene TRBJ1-4; 12 bases line up with TRBD1. V was clipped by 1 base and J by 6 bases; unmatched bases: 4. The CDR3 consists of 16 residues. Germline CDR1 and CDR2: SGHNT and YYREEE (reference sequence). The CDR3, as DNA: TGTGCCAGCAGCTTGAGGGACAGGGGGCGCGATGAAAAACTGTTTTTT. This codes for CASSLRDRGRDEKLFF. Combining the CDR3 with reference TRBV5-4 and TRBJ1-4 gives the whole variable domain ETGVTQSPTHLIKTRGQQVTLRCSSQSGHNTVSWYQQALGQGPQFIFQYYREEENGRGNFPPRFSGLQFPNYSSELNVNALELDDSALYLCASSLRDRGRDEKLFFGSGTQLSVL.

The J gene is TRBJ2-3, the V gene TRBV19; perhaps TRBD1 as D (5 bases). There are 14 residues in the CDR3. V was pared by 5 bases and J by 2 bases, with 11 bases between. Germline V gene lookup returns CDR1 LNHDA and CDR2 SQIVND (reference sequence). Here the CDR3 reads CASSYQGNTDTQYF. The CDR3 nucleotides read TGTGCCAGTAGTTATCAGGGAAACACAGATACGCAGTATTTT.

V and J are TRBV5-8 and TRBJ1-2; no clear D gene. Trimming cost V 0 bases and J 0 bases, with 12 bases left between them. Germline loops: CDR1 SGHTS, CDR2 YDEGEE. CDR3 length equals 16 residues. The CDR3 here is CASSLVGRGPNYGYTF. The CDR3 DNA reads TGTGCCAGCAGCTTGGTCGGCAGAGGCCCTAACTATGGCTACACCTTC.

In this sample, this clone turned up a few times. The chain couples TRBV5-1 to TRBJ2-5; D possibly corresponds to TRBD2 (6 bases). The CDR3 is made up of 15 amino acids. Germline V gene sequence: CDR1 SGHRS, CDR2 YFSETQ. Trimming cost V 4 bases and J 4 bases, with 17 bases left between them. The CDR3 is CASSPRSAEGETQYF. The CDR3 DNA sequence: TGCGCCAGCAGCCCCCGGTCGGCGGAGGGAGAGACCCAGTACTTC.

The CDR3 region is CAWSLGQGMGYGYTF. The CDR3 nucleotides are TGTGCCTGGAGCCTTGGGCAGGGTATGGGCTATGGCTACACCTTC. This chain joins TRBV30 and TRBJ1-2, with D possibly being TRBD1 (5 bases). CDR1 and CDR2 from the germline V gene are GTSNPN and SVGIG (reference sequence). V shed 3 bases and J shed 4 bases, with 18 bases lying between them. The CDR3 sequence is 15 residues long.

The V and J genes are TRBV6-1 and TRBJ2-3, with D maybe TRBD1 (5 bases). CDR3 size: 15 residues. V gave up 2 bases and J gave up 1 base, with 10 bases separating them. Germline CDR1 MNHNS, CDR2 SASEGT. The chain's CDR3 is CASSEIVGGTDTQYF. The CDR3 DNA sequence: TGTGCCAGCAGTGAAATCGTAGGGGGCACAGATACGCAGTATTTT.

The chain employs TRBV2 and TRBJ2-5; no clear D. Looked up from germline, CDR1 is SNHLY and CDR2 is FYNNEI. The CDR3 runs to 11 residues. V dropped 6 bases and J dropped 4 bases, with 6 bases sitting between them. Written as DNA, the CDR3 is TGTGCCAGCAGGGTAGTAGAGACCCAGTACTTC. Amino acids: CASRVVETQYF.

This clone turned up a few times. A junction boundary mismatches the germline segment, possibly from a read error. The rearrangement links TRBV5-1 to TRBJ2-4; 8 bases match TRBD1. The CDR3 consists of 13 residues. The germline V gene encodes CDR1 SGHRS and CDR2 YFSETQ. The CDR3 sequence is CASSPTGTGFFDF. DNA for the CDR3: TGCGCCAGCAGCCCCACTGGGACAGGTTTTTTCGACTTC. Based on the CDR3 plus reference TRBV5-1 and TRBJ2-4, the full variable domain is KAGVTQTPRYLIKTRGQQVTLSCSPISGHRSVSWYQQTPGQGLQFLFEYFSETQRNKGNFPGRFSGRQFSNSRSEMNVSTLELGDSALYLCASSPTGTGFFDFGAGTRLSVL.

V and J are TRBV11-3 and TRBJ2-1; TRBD2 matches 11 bases. CDR1 SGHNT and CDR2 YENEEA come from the germline V gene. CDR3 size: 16 residues. With V trimmed by 1 base and J by 4 bases, 3 bases remained unmatched. This chain's CDR3 is CASSLGLAGGYNEQFF. CDR3 coding DNA: TGTGCCAGCAGCTTAGGTCTAGCGGGAGGTTACAATGAGCAGTTCTTC.

The V call is TRBV7-9, the J call TRBJ2-5, with 8 bases identical to TRBD1. Germline V gene sequence: CDR1 SEHNR, CDR2 FQNEAQ (reference sequence). The CDR3 consists of 15 residues. V trimming: 5 bases; J trimming: 5 bases; junction bases outside the gene matches: 10. CDR3 in DNA: TGTGCCAGCAGCGCCCCCGACAGGGGAAAGGAGACCCAGTACTTC. Its protein is CASSAPDRGKETQYF.

This chain links TRBV27 with TRBJ2-7, with D possibly matching TRBD2 (5 bases). CDR3 length: 12 amino acids. Germline V gene data show CDR1 as MNHEY and CDR2 as SMNVEV (reference sequence). V dropped 4 bases and J dropped 9 bases, with 13 bases sitting between them. The CDR3 bases are TGTGCCAGCAGTTCCCCTAGTGCGGGGCAGTACTTC. This gives the protein CASSSPSAGQYF.

V gene TRBV7-9 combines with J gene TRBJ2-5; D remains ambiguous. Germline assignment: CDR1 SEHNR and CDR2 FQNEAQ (reference sequence). V was trimmed by 6 bases and J by 1 base, leaving 12 bases between them. This CDR3 is built from 14 residues. The CDR3, as DNA: TGTGCCAGCAGTCCTGACAACATCCAAGAGACCCAGTACTTC. Encoded protein: CASSPDNIQETQYF.

The chain combines TRBV5-1 with TRBJ1-2; TRBD1 agrees at 10 bases. Per the germline V gene, CDR1 is SGHRS and CDR2 is YFSETQ. V lost 3 bases, J lost 7 bases, and 9 bases stayed unmatched. The CDR3 spans 15 residues. The CDR3 coding sequence is TGCGCCAGCAGCTCCTCTCGGACAGGGGGATGTGGCTACACCTTC. Its translation is CASSSSRTGGCGYTF.

The chain is built from TRBV27 and TRBJ1-5; 7 bases are shared with TRBD1. This CDR3 comprises 17 residues. V shed 5 bases, J shed 0 bases, and the junction held 10 bases outside the gene matches. Looked up from germline, CDR1 is MNHEY and CDR2 is SMNVEV (reference sequence). Here the CDR3 reads CASSTQGTVYSNQPQHF. Written as DNA, the CDR3 is TGTGCCAGCAGTACCCAAGGGACAGTTTATAGCAATCAGCCCCAGCATTTT.

This rearrangement joins TRBV10-3 to TRBJ1-3; D ambiguous. Germline V gene data show CDR1 as ENHRY and CDR2 as SYGVKD. Trimming pared 6 bases from V and 2 bases from J, leaving 11 bases between. The CDR3 is 14 residues long. In nucleotides, the CDR3 is TGTGCCATCAGCCAGGAGGGTGCTGGAAACACCATATATTTT. It encodes CAISQEGAGNTIYF.

The J gene is TRBJ1-1, the V gene TRBV5-4, with D maybe TRBD1 (6 bases). Germline V lookup: CDR1 SGHNT, CDR2 YYREEE (reference sequence). The CDR3 length is 16 residues. Trimming took 0 bases from V and 5 from J, leaving 17 bases between them. CDR3 protein: CASSLGGAGVGTEAFF. DNA of the CDR3: TGTGCCAGCAGCTTGGGAGGGGCAGGGGTTGGGACTGAAGCTTTCTTT.

The gene calls are TRBV7-9 and TRBJ2-7; 8 bases map to TRBD2. Germline V gives CDR1 SEHNR, CDR2 FQNEAQ (reference sequence). V lost 6 bases to trimming and J lost 6 bases; unmatched junction nucleotides: 10. CDR3 length equals 14 residues. This CDR3 is CASRPAGVGGEQYF. DNA for the CDR3: TGTGCCAGCAGGCCAGCGGGAGTGGGTGGCGAGCAGTACTTC.

This clone turned up a few times. The gene calls are TRBV5-6 and TRBJ1-1; D uncertain. The CDR3 consists of 15 residues. The V gene lost 2 bases and the J gene lost 1 base, with 12 bases spanning the gap. CDR1 is SGHDT and CDR2 is YYEEEE in the germline V gene. The CDR3, as DNA: TGTGCCAGCAGCTTTGGGCAAGCACCGAACACTGAAGCTTTCTTT. This codes for CASSFGQAPNTEAFF.

The V gene is TRBV7-6, the J gene TRBJ2-1; 11 bases are shared with TRBD2. The J segment lost 8 bases and the V segment lost 4 bases, leaving 7 bases of the junction unmatched. In germline, CDR1 is SGHVS, CDR2 FNYEAQ. This CDR3 has 15 residues. The CDR3 is CASSSLGTSGHEQFF. CDR3 bases: TGTGCCAGCAGCTCTCTCGGGACTAGCGGCCATGAGCAGTTCTTC.

V and J are TRBV28 and TRBJ2-7; 8 bases fit TRBD1. The length of the CDR3 is 12 residues. From germline, CDR1 is MDHEN and CDR2 SYDVKM. Trimming removed 4 bases from V and 5 bases from J; junction bases left unmatched: 1. DNA for the CDR3: TGTGCCAGCAGTTCGGACAGGGACGAGCAGTACTTC. As protein: CASSSDRDEQYF.